This TCR beta chain appears in the sequencing data of a study of regulatory T cells in long-lasting Graves disease. The overall study: Duration of antithyroid drug therapy among newly diagnosed Graves' patients was under 3 months. Whole-study findings and limits: Newly diagnosed Graves' patients exceeded persistent ones in TCR diversity.

Arm-PCR with iRepertoire HTBI primers amplified the CDR3 regions for these TCR beta libraries. MiXCR, applied by TCRdb to the multiplex PCR reads, yields one record per CDR3 protein. The data hold over 500,000 distinct CDR3 sequences, with 16% observed a single time. The time point was: newly diagnosed GD, antithyroid drugs for less than 3 months. Extracted PBMC RNA gave rise to the TCR library. Patients all came to the study from an endocrinology department in Xi'an, China. This clonotype was seen ten or more times. Its antigen is as yet unknown. These same data were also listed under a study on T cells in Graves' hyperthyroidism and ophthalmopathy.

The input for sequencing was peripheral blood mononuclear cells (PBMCs), taken at new diagnosis, from a patient treated with antithyroid drugs. This receptor was obtained from a man aged 18 to 30 with Graves disease.

In DNA, the CDR3 is TGTGCCAGCAGTGAGGGACTCACTGAAGCTTTCTTT. It specifies CASSEGLTEAFF. This chain uses TRBV2 with TRBJ1-1, with D tentatively TRBD1 (5 bases). Germline CDR1 SNHLY, CDR2 FYNNEI. Trimming pared 3 bases from V and 4 bases from J, leaving 6 bases between. The CDR3 runs 12 residues.